This T cell receptor beta chain came from a study of T cells after posttransplantation cyclophosphamide. Study results and caveats: Donor CD8+ memory clones often dominated recipient blood repertoires at later times. Recipient CMV seropositivity and CMV reactivation strongly tracked TRB clonality. Skin or GI-infiltrating T cells shared few TRB sequences with blood.

Busulfan-fludarabine conditioning, marrow transplant, and cyclophosphamide on days +3 and +4 were administered. Measured with immunoSEQ multiplex PCR; TCRdb has only the in-frame clones, and not every one. The repertoire holds roughly 2,000 clones, with around 85% as singletons. Concerning this clone: Its antigen is not identified.

The CDR3 contains 16 residues. Per the germline V gene, CDR1 is LNHDA and CDR2 is SQIVND (reference sequence). V was clipped by 1 base and J by 2 bases; unmatched bases: 4. The source is a male patient in his fifties or sixties who received an allogeneic stem cell transplant from a related donor and was CMV-positive. Some T cells may be graft donor cells. This chain joins TRBV19 and TRBJ2-2; 7 bases fit TRBD1. Sequenced here: CD8+ T cells sorted from blood, sampled approximately 380 days after allogeneic stem cell transplant with posttransplant cyclophosphamide. CDR3 nucleotide sequence: TGTGCCAGTAGTATAGCTGGGACAGTCAACACCGGGGAGCTGTTTTTT. Amino acid sequence: CASSIAGTVNTGELFF.